This T cell receptor (beta chain) was documented in a study of T-cell memory formation after mild COVID-19. The CDR3 loop spans 16 amino acids. Germline-derived CDR1 and CDR2 are SGHNT and YENEEA. The V gene lost 0 bases and the J gene lost 2 bases, with 10 bases spanning the gap. TCRdb fed the 5' RACE reads into MiXCR, producing one record per CDR3 protein. The repertoire includes 400,000 or so distinct CDR3 sequences, around 18% of them detected once, and around 8.4% sits in the top ten. In the case of this clonotype: The antigen remains unidentified.

Study-level results: Whereas later expanders leaned CD4+, clones contracting day 15 to 85 showed a balanced CD4/CD8 makeup.

The source is an adult woman who had mild COVID-19 (a few samples of this study predate the infection). Cell type and time point are not known. The V call is TRBV11-3, the J call TRBJ2-2; D remains unclear. Source material: PBMCs or a T cell subset sorted from them (not recorded which). CDR3 in DNA: TGTGCCAGCAGCTTAGATCGGCTGGAAAACACCGGGGAGCTGTTTTTT. This sequence encodes CASSLDRLENTGELFF.